The next 24 T cell receptor beta chains were all read from a single sample in a study of control samples from healthy donors and cancer patients. Profiled with immunoSEQ multiplex PCR; TCRdb holds only in-frame clones, not every one. Among 150,000 to 200,000 clones, over 85% were seen once, and the ten largest hold 12%. The sequenced material came from blood. All receptors derive from a man aged 25-40 years in good health.

The chain has TRBV2 and TRBJ1-5, with 8 bases matching TRBD1. The CDR3 is 14 amino acids. The V and J ends lost 3 bases and 3 bases, in that order; junction bases with no gene match: 1. The germline gives CDR1 SNHLY, CDR2 FYNNEI. The CDR3 nucleotides read TGTGCCAGCAGTGAGACAGGGGCCAATCAGCCCCAGCATTTT. It specifies CASSETGANQPQHF.

This chain links TRBV28 with TRBJ1-6; perhaps TRBD1 as D (6 bases). The CDR3 is made up of 16 amino acids. Deletions cut 3 bases from V and 3 bases from J, with 12 bases between. CDR1 and CDR2 from the germline V gene are MDHEN and SYDVKM. The CDR3 is CASSLRGNFYNSPLHF. DNA of the CDR3: TGTGCCAGCAGTTTGAGGGGGAACTTCTATAATTCACCCCTCCACTTT. The full variable domain, in which reference TRBV28 and TRBJ1-6 provide the parts outside the CDR3, is DVKVTQSSRYLVKRTGEKVFLECVQDMDHENMFWYRQDPGLGLRLIYFSYDVKMKEKGDIPEGYSVSREKKERFSLILESASTNQTSMYLCASSLRGNFYNSPLHFGNGTRLTVT.

The chain uses TRBV9 and TRBJ2-1, with 10 bases aligning to TRBD1. Germline trimming cut 6 bases from V and 13 bases from J; bases unmatched to any gene: 13. The CDR3 loop spans 14 amino acids. The germline V gene encodes CDR1 SGDLS and CDR2 YYNGEE. The CDR3: CASTSETGGFIQFF. As DNA, the CDR3 is TGTGCCAGCACCTCGGAGACAGGGGGCTTCATCCAGTTCTTC.

This chain joins TRBV7-8 and TRBJ1-4; 10 bases map to TRBD1. Germline V gives CDR1 SGHVS, CDR2 FQNEAQ. Germline trimming cut 6 bases from V and 7 bases from J; bases unmatched to any gene: 8. CDR3 length: 15 amino acids. This CDR3 is CASRLTGDRGEKLFF. In DNA form, the CDR3 reads TGTGCCAGCAGACTCACAGGGGACAGGGGTGAAAAACTGTTTTTT.

The gene calls are TRBV7-2 and TRBJ2-6; D remains ambiguous. The length of the CDR3 is 16 residues. Trimming removed 2 bases at V and 1 base at J, with 9 bases between. In germline, CDR1 is SGHTA, CDR2 FQGNSA. CDR3 in DNA: TGTGCCAGCAGCTTATTGTATAGGTCTGGGGCCAACGTCCTGACTTTC. It yields the protein CASSLLYRSGANVLTF.

The chain couples TRBV5-8 to TRBJ2-3; 7 nucleotides align to TRBD2. The CDR3 spans 16 residues. The V segment lost 2 bases and the J segment 2 bases; nucleotides outside the gene matches: 8. CDR1 is SGHTS, CDR2 YDEGEE, per germline. CDR3 sequence reads: CASSLPRETPTDTQYF. CDR3 nucleotide sequence: TGTGCCAGCAGCTTACCGCGGGAGACCCCCACAGATACGCAGTATTTT.

The chain employs TRBV6-1 and TRBJ1-5; TRBD1 might be the D (6 bases). Germline V gene sequence: CDR1 MNHNS, CDR2 SASEGT. V lost 2 bases and J 4 bases, leaving 15 bases between the germline ends. The CDR3 sequence is 16 residues long. CDR3: CASSERPGAVNQPQHF. Here the CDR3 DNA reads TGTGCCAGCAGTGAACGGCCGGGGGCGGTTAATCAGCCCCAGCATTTT.

CDR3 residues: CASNPSGANVLTF. CDR3 DNA sequence: TGTGCCAGCAACCCCTCTGGGGCCAACGTCCTGACTTTC. The V and J genes are TRBV12-3 or TRBV12-4 and TRBJ2-6; D not certain. Trimming took off 7 bases at V and 0 bases at J, with 4 bases between the two ends. There are 13 residues in the CDR3.

This chain joins TRBV7-9 and TRBJ2-7; no definite D call. The CDR3 length is 11 residues. Between the trimmed V and J ends, which lost 4 bases and 6 bases, there was a span of 7 bases. Germline CDR1 is SEHNR and CDR2 is FQNEAQ (reference sequence). For the CDR3, the DNA is TGTGCCAGCAGCTCTCTCGGCGAGCAGTACTTC. Its protein product is CASSSLGEQYF. Filled out from reference TRBV7-9 and TRBJ2-7, the complete variable domain reads DTGVSQNPRHKITKRGQNVTFRCDPISEHNRLYWYRQTLGQGPEFLTYFQNEAQLEKSRLLSDRFSAERPKGSFSTLEIQRTEQGDSAMYLCASSSLGEQYFGPGTRLTVT.

The chain has TRBV5-1 and TRBJ1-5, with D unresolved. Germline CDR1 and CDR2: SGHRS and YFSETQ. The CDR3 consists of 15 residues. The germline V and J ends were trimmed by 4 bases and 7 bases, with 18 bases remaining between them. The CDR3 here is CASSILPGREQPQHF. CDR3 sequence (DNA): TGCGCCAGCAGCATACTCCCCGGGCGGGAACAGCCCCAGCATTTT.

The genes are TRBV5-1 and TRBJ1-2; D might be TRBD1 (6 bases). There are 15 residues in the CDR3. V gave up 2 bases and J gave up 4 bases, with 15 bases separating them. CDR1 is SGHRS, CDR2 YFSETQ, per germline. CDR3 bases: TGCGCCAGCAGCTTACAGGGCAGGGGTATCTATGGCTACACCTTC. Translated: CASSLQGRGIYGYTF.

The V gene is TRBV7-3, the J gene TRBJ1-1; 9 nucleotides align to TRBD1. The V gene's germline CDR1 is SGHTA and CDR2 FQGTGA. CDR3 size: 13 residues. With 5 bases clipped from V and 3 bases from J, the junction kept 1 base outside the gene matches. CDR3 amino acids: CASSRQGDTEAFF. The CDR3 coding sequence is TGTGCCAGCAGCAGACAGGGGGACACTGAAGCTTTCTTT.

This chain joins TRBV27 and TRBJ1-1; no firm D call. There are 14 residues in the CDR3. Trimming cost V 2 bases and J 4 bases, with 11 bases left between them. The germline CDR1 and CDR2 sequences are MNHEY and SMNVEV (reference sequence). CDR3 sequence reads: CASSLQEARTEAFF. The DNA of the CDR3 is TGTGCCAGCAGTTTACAGGAGGCCCGCACTGAAGCTTTCTTT.

Only one count was recorded for this clone. The chain carries TRBV20-1 and TRBJ2-7; D unresolved. V lost 5 bases to trimming and J lost 3 bases, with 5 bases between them. This CDR3 is 10 amino acids long. Germline V gene lookup returns CDR1 DFQATT and CDR2 SNEGSKA (reference sequence). This CDR3 is CSAEVYEQYF. As DNA, the CDR3 is TGCAGTGCTGAGGTCTACGAGCAGTACTTC.

The CDR3, as DNA: TGTGCCAGCTCACCACGCGAGTCAGGGACAGGGGACTCCTACGAGCAGTACTTC. Protein product: CASSPRESGTGDSYEQYF. The chain uses TRBV18 and TRBJ2-7; 10 bases match TRBD1. The length of the CDR3 is 18 residues. Unmatched junction bases numbered 9, after V lost 1 base and J lost 0 bases. Germline loops: CDR1 KGHSH, CDR2 LQKENI.

The J gene is TRBJ1-1, the V gene TRBV6-6, with D perhaps matching TRBD1 (6 bases). The V gene lost 8 bases and the J gene lost 2 bases, with 18 bases spanning the gap. CDR1 MNHNY and CDR2 SVGAGI come from the germline V gene (reference sequence). CDR3 length: 15 residues. The CDR3 sequence is CASANQGQENTEAFF. For the CDR3, the DNA is TGTGCCAGCGCTAATCAGGGACAAGAAAACACTGAAGCTTTCTTT.

The rearrangement uses TRBV10-3 and TRBJ1-1; a possible D gene is TRBD1 (5 bases). Germline-derived CDR1 and CDR2 are ENHRY and SYGVKD. The CDR3 runs to 15 residues. Trimming cost V 6 bases and J 0 bases, with 14 bases left between them. CDR3: CAISAVGPMNTEAFF. CDR3 coding DNA: TGTGCCATCAGCGCCGTGGGGCCCATGAACACTGAAGCTTTCTTT.

V is TRBV5-1 and J is TRBJ2-6; the match to TRBD2 covers 8 bases. This CDR3 has 20 residues. Germline V gives CDR1 SGHRS, CDR2 YFSETQ. V gave up 4 bases and J gave up 0 bases; unmatched junction bases: 15. CDR3 protein: CASSPGVSTSVNSGANVLTF. The CDR3, as DNA: TGCGCCAGCAGCCCCGGGGTGTCGACTAGCGTCAACTCTGGGGCCAACGTCCTGACTTTC.

The V and J genes are TRBV19 and TRBJ2-1; 8 bases match TRBD2. Germline-derived CDR1 and CDR2 are LNHDA and SQIVND (reference sequence). This CDR3 has 14 amino acids. The V gene end was trimmed by 4 bases and the J gene end by 8 bases; junction bases not matched to a gene: 7. CDR3 loop: CASSTQRESHEQFF. CDR3 in DNA: TGTGCCAGTAGTACCCAGCGGGAGAGTCATGAGCAGTTCTTC.

V gene TRBV4-2 combines with J gene TRBJ2-7; D is unclear. V was pared by 4 bases and J by 4 bases, with 11 bases between. The CDR3 loop spans 13 amino acids. The germline V gene has CDR1 LGHNA and CDR2 YNFKEQ. The CDR3 loop is CASSPISRYEQYF. As DNA, the CDR3 is TGTGCCAGCAGCCCCATTTCACGATACGAGCAGTACTTC.

CDR3 DNA sequence: TGTGCCAGCAGTTTAAACCCCGGGGAGCTGTTTTTT. It specifies CASSLNPGELFF. V and J are TRBV12-3 or TRBV12-4 and TRBJ2-2, with D hard to call. The CDR3 spans 12 residues. Trimming left V 2 bases short and J 6 bases short, with 4 bases between.

The J gene is TRBJ1-1, the V gene TRBV27, with D perhaps matching TRBD1 (5 bases). Germline V gives CDR1 MNHEY, CDR2 SMNVEV (reference sequence). The V and J ends lost 3 bases and 4 bases respectively, with 9 bases between them. CDR3 length equals 13 residues. The DNA of the CDR3 is TGTGCCAGCAGTTTTTGGGGGGGCACTGAAGCTTTCTTT. Protein sequence: CASSFWGGTEAFF.

Only a few counts were recorded for this clone. The J gene is TRBJ2-7, the V gene TRBV7-6; D tentatively reads TRBD1 or TRBD2 (5 bases each). CDR1 is SGHVS, CDR2 FNYEAQ, per germline. V lost 1 base to trimming and J lost 0 bases, with 10 bases between them. CDR3 length equals 15 residues. The CDR3 region is CASSLDEGSSYEQYF. The CDR3 DNA is TGTGCCAGCAGCTTAGACGAGGGGAGCTCCTACGAGCAGTACTTC. The complete variable domain, with remaining parts taken from reference TRBV7-6 and TRBJ2-7, reads GAGVSQSPRYKVTKRGQDVALRCDPISGHVSLYWYRQALGQGPEFLTYFNYEAQQDKSGLPNDRFSAERPEGSISTLTIQRTEQRDSAMYRCASSLDEGSSYEQYFGPGTRLTVT.

The chain employs TRBV7-6 and TRBJ2-3; no clear D gene. This CDR3 spans 14 amino acids. The germline V gene encodes CDR1 SGHVS and CDR2 FNYEAQ. Trimming stripped 0 bases from V and 5 bases from J, with 9 bases between. CDR3 in amino acids: CASSLAGFGDTQYF. The CDR3 bases are TGTGCCAGCAGCTTAGCGGGATTCGGAGATACGCAGTATTTT.